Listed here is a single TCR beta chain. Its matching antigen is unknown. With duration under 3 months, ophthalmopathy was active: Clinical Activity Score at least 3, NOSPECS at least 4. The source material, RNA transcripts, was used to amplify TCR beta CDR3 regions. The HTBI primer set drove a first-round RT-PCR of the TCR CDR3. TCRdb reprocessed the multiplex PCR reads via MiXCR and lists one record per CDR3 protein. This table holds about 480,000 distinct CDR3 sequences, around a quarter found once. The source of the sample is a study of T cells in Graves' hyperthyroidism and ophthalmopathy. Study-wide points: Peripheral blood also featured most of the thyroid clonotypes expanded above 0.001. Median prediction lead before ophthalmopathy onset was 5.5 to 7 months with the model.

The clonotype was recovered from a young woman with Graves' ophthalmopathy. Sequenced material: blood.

CDR3 sequence (DNA): TGCGCCAGCAGCTTGTTATCAGGTTGGACTGGGGCCAACGTCCTGACTTTC. Translation gives CASSLLSGWTGANVLTF. V and J are TRBV5-1 and TRBJ2-6; D is undetermined. The CDR3 covers 17 residues. The V and J ends lost 1 base and 2 bases respectively, with 13 bases between them. CDR1 is SGHRS, CDR2 YFSETQ, per germline.